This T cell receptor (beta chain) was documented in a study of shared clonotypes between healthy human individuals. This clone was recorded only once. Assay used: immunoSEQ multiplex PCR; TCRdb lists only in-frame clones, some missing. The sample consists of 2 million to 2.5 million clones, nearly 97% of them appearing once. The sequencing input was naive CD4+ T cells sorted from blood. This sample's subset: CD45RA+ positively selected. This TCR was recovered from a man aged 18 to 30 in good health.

For the CDR3, the DNA is TGTGCCATCAGTGAACGCGGGACTCACAACACTGAAGCTTTCTTT. Translating gives CAISERGTHNTEAFF. The rearrangement joins TRBV10-3 to TRBJ1-1; weak D call: TRBD1 (5 bases). This CDR3 comprises 15 residues. Germline V gives CDR1 ENHRY, CDR2 SYGVKD. Trimming removed 3 bases at V and 2 bases at J, with 13 bases between.